Below, one T cell receptor beta chain is given with its context. The antigen remains unidentified. Prior autoimmune disease or systemic immunosuppression barred patients. The method was immunoSEQ multiplex PCR; TCRdb's version includes in-frame clones alone and lacks a portion of them. Here the sample spans 65,000 to 95,000 clones, around nine tenths being singletons. CDR3 size: 16 residues. Germline V gives CDR1 SGHRS, CDR2 YFSETQ. The trim removed 4 bases at V and 7 bases at J, leaving 11 bases unmatched. The sample originates from a study of OX40 agonist ivuxolimab in advanced cancers. Study-wide results and caveats: Antigen specificity of clonally expanded peripheral T cells was not established.

The sequence derives from an adult with an advanced solid tumor such as melanoma, head and neck, liver or kidney cancer. The sequencing used CD4+ or CD8+ T cells sorted from blood, collected in a trial of the OX40 agonist ivuxolimab. The rearrangement joins TRBV5-1 to TRBJ2-1; 10 positions match TRBD2. The CDR3 reads CASSLSASGSINEQFF. CDR3 sequence (DNA): TGCGCCAGCAGCCTCTCGGCTAGCGGGAGTATAAATGAGCAGTTCTTC.